The T cell receptor (beta chain) under discussion was sequenced for a study of blood T cell repertoires in COVID-19. About the research overall: Acute and convalescent COVID-19 samples came from the United States, Italy and Spain. T cells, B-cell-depleted T cells, or PBMCs supplied cDNA or gDNA.

Source study methods: How many nucleated cells were present was estimated from reference gene primer amplification. Here immunoSEQ multiplex PCR was the method, and the copy in TCRdb shows in-frame clones only, minus some. V and J calls and clone size are copied from that table; D and trimming were computed from the DNA. The sample carries tens of thousands of clones, more than 65% recorded once. CDR3 length: 17 amino acids. Unmatched junction bases numbered 14, after V lost 2 bases and J lost 6 bases. CDR1 SGHRS and CDR2 YFSETQ come from the germline V gene. This clonotype was obtained from a man aged 55 to 69 with acute or convalescent COVID-19. The sample comprised peripheral blood. The rearrangement uses TRBV5-1 and TRBJ1-2; 9 nucleotides align to TRBD1. The CDR3 DNA sequence: TGCGCCAGCAGCTTATCCCTCATACGACAGGGGGTCGATGGCTACACCTTC. Translation gives CASSLSLIRQGVDGYTF.